These 10 T cell receptor beta chains share one sample of origin, sequenced in a study of cytomegalovirus exposure and HLA in healthy donors. The PCR had 60 Vbeta and 13 Jbeta primers. Clones were sequenced by immunoSEQ multiplex PCR, and TCRdb holds only the in-frame ones, with some missing. Its listing shows some 26,000 clones. The sequenced sample consisted of PBMCs. These receptors all stem from a male donor in good health and CMV-seropositive.

V and J are TRBV6-5 and TRBJ1-2; 9 bases are shared with TRBD1. The germline CDR1 and CDR2 sequences are MNHEY and SVGAGI. V trimming: 5 bases; J trimming: 5 bases; junction bases outside the gene matches: 9. This CDR3 has 15 residues. This CDR3 is CASSKTGGSKYGYTF. CDR3 sequence (DNA): TGTGCCAGCAGTAAAACAGGGGGCAGCAAATATGGCTACACCTTC.

The chain is built from TRBV9 and TRBJ2-1; 7 bases align to TRBD1. This CDR3 has 15 residues. Germline values: CDR1 SGDLS, CDR2 YYNGEE. Trimming took 3 bases from V and 0 from J; bases not matched to a gene: 3. CDR3 coding DNA: TGTGCCAGCAGCGCTTGGGACAGCTCCTACAATGAGCAGTTCTTC. It is translated as CASSAWDSSYNEQFF. The full variable domain, its missing parts supplied by reference TRBV9 and TRBJ2-1, is DSGVTQTPKHLITATGQRVTLRCSPRSGDLSVYWYQQSLDQGLQFLIQYYNGEERAKGNILERFSAQQFPDLHSELNLSSLELGDSALYFCASSAWDSSYNEQFFGPGTRLTVL.

The chain links TRBV9 to TRBJ1-2; D possibly corresponds to TRBD1 (6 bases). Germline CDR1 reads SGDLS; CDR2 reads YYNGEE. The CDR3 extends over 16 amino acids. V lost 1 base and J lost 4, with 17 bases in between. As DNA, the CDR3 is TGTGCCAGCAGCGTATCCCCCATTATACAGGGCTATGGCTACACCTTC. Translation gives CASSVSPIIQGYGYTF.

The CDR3: CASIQTGQYNSPLHF. The CDR3 nucleotides are TGTGCCAGCATACAAACGGGACAGTATAATTCACCCCTCCACTTT. J is TRBJ1-6 and V is TRBV2; 7 nucleotides align to TRBD1. The germline gives CDR1 SNHLY, CDR2 FYNNEI. CDR3 length: 15 amino acids. J was trimmed by 4 bases and V by 7 bases; bases with no gene match: 7.

This chain joins TRBV4-1 and TRBJ1-2, with D perhaps matching TRBD1 (5 bases). Germline V gene sequence: CDR1 MGHRA, CDR2 YSYEKL. The CDR3 covers 15 residues. V was shortened by 4 bases and J by 5 bases, with 17 bases between the two germline ends. In DNA form, the CDR3 reads TGCGCCAGCAGCCCACCCACGGCACAGGTTTATGGCTACACCTTC. Encoded protein: CASSPPTAQVYGYTF.

J is TRBJ1-4 and V is TRBV6-4; D is undetermined. Between the trimmed V and J ends, which lost 4 bases and 8 bases, there was a span of 11 bases. Germline V lookup: CDR1 MRHNA, CDR2 SNTAGT. This CDR3 comprises 13 residues. The CDR3 DNA is TGTGCCAGCAGTGCGCTATCTGAGGAAAAACTGTTTTTT. This gives the protein CASSALSEEKLFF.

The chain couples TRBV7-9 to TRBJ2-1, with D unresolved. The CDR3 has 13 residues. Germline V gives CDR1 SEHNR, CDR2 FQNEAQ (reference sequence). V lost 0 bases and J 9 bases, leaving 9 bases between the germline ends. The CDR3 nucleotides are TGTGCCAGCAGCTTAGCGCACGCTATTGAGCAGTTCTTC. Translated: CASSLAHAIEQFF.

The gene calls are TRBV2 and TRBJ1-2; 8 nucleotides agree with TRBD1. The CDR3 runs to 16 residues. Losses at the gene ends were 0 bases for V and 4 bases for J; bases not matched to a gene: 7. Germline CDR1 is SNHLY and CDR2 is FYNNEI. This CDR3 is CASSEALRTGTYGYTF. CDR3 sequence (DNA): TGTGCCAGCAGTGAAGCGCTTCGGACAGGGACCTATGGCTACACCTTC.

This chain links TRBV30 with TRBJ2-1, with TRBD1 matching 9 bases. Per the germline V gene, CDR1 is GTSNPN and CDR2 is SVGIG (reference sequence). Trimming at V came to 6 bases and at J to 6 bases, leaving 9 bases not matched to a gene. This CDR3 spans 14 amino acids. The CDR3 DNA reads TGTGCCTGCCAGACCGGGACAGGGATCAATGAGCAGTTCTTC. Its protein is CACQTGTGINEQFF. Full variable domain (remainder filled in from reference TRBV30 and TRBJ2-1): SQTIHQWPATLVQPVGSPLSLECTVEGTSNPNLYWYRQAAGRGLQLLFYSVGIGQISSEVPQNLSASRPQDRQFILSSKKLLLSDSGFYLCACQTGTGINEQFFGPGTRLTVL.

The V gene is TRBV5-1, the J gene TRBJ1-1; 7 positions agree with TRBD1. The J segment lost 4 bases and the V segment lost 5 bases, leaving 5 bases of the junction unmatched. Looked up from germline, CDR1 is SGHRS and CDR2 is YFSETQ. This CDR3 comprises 13 residues. Written as DNA, the CDR3 is TGCGCCAGCAGACAGGGGTTGGGCACTGAAGCTTTCTTT. This gives the protein CASRQGLGTEAFF.